Listed below are T cell receptor beta chains from one sample, sequenced in a study of T cells after yellow fever vaccination. TCRdb called the 5' RACE reads again in MiXCR, with one record for every CDR3 protein. The sample yields 200,000 to 250,000 distinct CDR3 sequences, approximately 3.2% seen once. Material: CD4+ T cells sorted from PBMCs, obtained 10 days after the yellow fever booster vaccination. The receptors stem from a man aged 18 to 30 who received the YFV17D yellow fever vaccine. The CDR3 runs from the conserved cysteine through the conserved F or W. D genes are given only for firm matches. Rows give clone size only sometimes, using once, few, many, or a class for an expanded clone.

d_call	v_call	clone_size	j_call	cdr3_aa	cdr3_nt
NA	TRBV2	many	TRBJ1-1	CASRGDGTEAFF	TGTGCCAGCAGGGGGGACGGCACTGAAGCTTTCTTT
TRBD2	TRBV5-1	many	TRBJ2-1	CASIQRGTSGSTEQFF	TGCGCCAGCATCCAACGGGGGACTAGCGGGTCTACTGAGCAGTTCTTC
NA	TRBV5-1	many	TRBJ2-3	CASSSGLEVRGRLPDTQYF	TGCGCCAGCAGCAGTGGGTTGGAGGTCAGGGGACGACTTCCAGATACGCAGTATTTT
NA	TRBV10-3	NA	TRBJ2-5	CAISVGWGHQETQYF	TGTGCCATCAGTGTCGGGTGGGGTCACCAAGAGACCCAGTACTTC
NA	TRBV7-8	NA	TRBJ2-5	CASSSQGFQETQYF	TGTGCCAGCAGCTCACAGGGCTTCCAAGAGACCCAGTACTTC
TRBD2	TRBV6-5	many	TRBJ2-1	CASRGDYYEQFF	TGTGCCAGCAGAGGGGACTACTATGAGCAGTTCTTC
TRBD2	TRBV5-1	many	TRBJ2-5	CASSPGLAGRETQYF	TGCGCCAGCAGCCCCGGACTAGCGGGGCGGGAGACCCAGTACTTC
NA	TRBV29-1	many	TRBJ1-2	CSVFPSKANYGYTF	TGCAGCGTTTTCCCATCCAAGGCTAACTATGGCTACACCTTC
TRBD1	TRBV25-1	NA	TRBJ2-5	CASSVQGIETQYF	TGTGCCAGCAGTGTACAGGGGATAGAGACCCAGTACTTC
NA	TRBV7-2	NA	TRBJ1-1	CASSLFLGADTEAFF	TGTGCCAGCAGCTTATTCCTAGGGGCGGACACTGAAGCTTTCTTT
TRBD1	TRBV7-2	many	TRBJ1-5	CASSSLLTGVNQPQHF	TGTGCCAGCAGCTCACTACTGACAGGGGTCAATCAGCCCCAGCATTTT
NA	TRBV5-6	many	TRBJ2-1	CASSSPEGAYNEQFF	TGTGCCAGCAGCTCCCCGGAGGGTGCCTACAATGAGCAGTTCTTC
NA	TRBV24-1	NA	TRBJ2-5	CATSPAGAEETQYF	TGTGCCACCAGTCCCGCCGGTGCCGAAGAGACCCAGTACTTC
TRBD2	TRBV7-2	NA	TRBJ2-1	CASSLAASGGGYNEQFF	TGTGCCAGCAGCTTAGCGGCTAGCGGGGGGGGATACAATGAGCAGTTCTTC
NA	TRBV27	many	TRBJ1-3	CASSLRDPKDTIYF	TGTGCCAGCAGTTTACGGGACCCTAAGGACACCATATATTTT
TRBD2	TRBV9	many	TRBJ2-1	CASSVAGAGSYNEQFF	TGTGCCAGCAGCGTAGCGGGAGCGGGGTCCTACAATGAGCAGTTCTTC